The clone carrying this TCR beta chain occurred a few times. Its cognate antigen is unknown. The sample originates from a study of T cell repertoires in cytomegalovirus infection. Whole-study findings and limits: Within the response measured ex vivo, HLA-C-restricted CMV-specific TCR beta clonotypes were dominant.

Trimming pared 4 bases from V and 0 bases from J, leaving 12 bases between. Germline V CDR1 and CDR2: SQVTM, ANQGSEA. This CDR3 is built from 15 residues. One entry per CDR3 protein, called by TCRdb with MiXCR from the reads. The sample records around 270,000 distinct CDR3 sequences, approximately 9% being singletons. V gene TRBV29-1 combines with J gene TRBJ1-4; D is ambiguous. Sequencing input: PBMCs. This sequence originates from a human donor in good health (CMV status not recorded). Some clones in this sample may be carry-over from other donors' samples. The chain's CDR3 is CSVAVSGSTNEKLFF. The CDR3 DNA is TGCAGCGTTGCGGTCAGTGGATCAACTAATGAAAAACTGTTTTTT.